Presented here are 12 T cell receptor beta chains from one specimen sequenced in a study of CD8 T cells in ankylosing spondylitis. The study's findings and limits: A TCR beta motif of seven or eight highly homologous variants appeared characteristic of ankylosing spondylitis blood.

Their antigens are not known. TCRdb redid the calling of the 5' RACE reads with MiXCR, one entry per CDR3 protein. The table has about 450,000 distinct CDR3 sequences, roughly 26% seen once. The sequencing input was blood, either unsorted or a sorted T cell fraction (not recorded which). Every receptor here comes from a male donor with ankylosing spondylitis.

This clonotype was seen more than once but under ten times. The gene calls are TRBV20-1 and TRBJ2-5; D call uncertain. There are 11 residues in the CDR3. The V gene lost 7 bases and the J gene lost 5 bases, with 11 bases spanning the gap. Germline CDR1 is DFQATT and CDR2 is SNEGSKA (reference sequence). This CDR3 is CSVGYSETQYF. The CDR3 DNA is TGCAGTGTGGGTTACTCCGAGACCCAGTACTTC.

DNA for the CDR3: TGTGCCAGCGAGGACACCAGCAATCAGCCCCAGCATTTT. Protein sequence: CASEDTSNQPQHF. The rearrangement uses TRBV6-1 and TRBJ1-5; D is perhaps TRBD1 (5 bases). Germline V gene lookup returns CDR1 MNHNS and CDR2 SASEGT. With 8 bases removed from V and 1 base from J, the gap between germline ends came to 9 bases. The CDR3 consists of 13 residues.

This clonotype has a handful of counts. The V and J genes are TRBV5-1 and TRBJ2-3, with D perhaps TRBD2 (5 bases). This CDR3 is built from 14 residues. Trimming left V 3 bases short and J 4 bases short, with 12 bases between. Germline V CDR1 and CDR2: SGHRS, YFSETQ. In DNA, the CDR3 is TGCGCCAGCAGCTCGCGGGCAGAAGCAGATACGCAGTATTTT. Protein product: CASSSRAEADTQYF.

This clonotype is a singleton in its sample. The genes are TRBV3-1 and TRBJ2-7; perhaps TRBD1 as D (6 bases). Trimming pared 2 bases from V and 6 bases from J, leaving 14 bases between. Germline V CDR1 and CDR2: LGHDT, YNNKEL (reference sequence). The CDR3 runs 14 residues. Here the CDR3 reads CASSQSRTVREQYF. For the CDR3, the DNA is TGTGCCAGCAGCCAATCCCGGACAGTACGCGAGCAGTACTTC.

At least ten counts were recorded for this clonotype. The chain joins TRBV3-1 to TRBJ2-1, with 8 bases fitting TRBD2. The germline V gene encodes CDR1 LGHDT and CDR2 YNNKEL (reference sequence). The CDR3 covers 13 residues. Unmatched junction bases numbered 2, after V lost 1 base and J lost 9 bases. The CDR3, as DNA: TGTGCCAGCAGCCAAGGAGCGGGAGCTGAGCAGTTCTTC. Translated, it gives CASSQGAGAEQFF.

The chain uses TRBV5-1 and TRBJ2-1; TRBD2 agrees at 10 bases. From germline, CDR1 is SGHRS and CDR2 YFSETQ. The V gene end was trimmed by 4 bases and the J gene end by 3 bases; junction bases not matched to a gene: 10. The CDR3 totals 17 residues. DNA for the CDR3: TGCGCCAGCAGCCCAAACAGTCCTAGCGGGAGCTACAATGAGCAGTTCTTC. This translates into CASSPNSPSGSYNEQFF.

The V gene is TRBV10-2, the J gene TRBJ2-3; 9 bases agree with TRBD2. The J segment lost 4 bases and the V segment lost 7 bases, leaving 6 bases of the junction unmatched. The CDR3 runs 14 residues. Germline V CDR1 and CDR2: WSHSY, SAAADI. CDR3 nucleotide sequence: TGCGCCAGCATGCTAGCGGGAAGGGCAGATACGCAGTATTTT. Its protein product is CASMLAGRADTQYF.

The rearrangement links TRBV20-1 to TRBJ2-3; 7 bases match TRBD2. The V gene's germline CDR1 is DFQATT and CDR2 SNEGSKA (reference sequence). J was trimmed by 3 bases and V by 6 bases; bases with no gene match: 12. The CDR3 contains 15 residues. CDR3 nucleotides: TGCAGTGCCCCCGTCGGGAGGTTCGGGACAGATACGCAGTATTTT. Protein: CSAPVGRFGTDTQYF.

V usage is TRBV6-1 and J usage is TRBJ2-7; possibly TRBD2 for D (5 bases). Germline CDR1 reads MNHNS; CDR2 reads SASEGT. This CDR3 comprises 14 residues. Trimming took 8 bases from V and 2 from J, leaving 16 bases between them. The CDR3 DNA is TGTGCCAGCCGAGGGTATGGGCCAACCTACGAGCAGTACGTC. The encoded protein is CASRGYGPTYEQYV.

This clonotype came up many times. The chain's CDR3 is CSAGVTGAPSYEQYF. The CDR3 DNA follows: TGCAGTGCAGGGGTTACAGGGGCCCCATCCTACGAGCAGTACTTC. The rearrangement joins TRBV20-1 to TRBJ2-7; TRBD1 agrees at 7 bases. The germline V gene has CDR1 DFQATT and CDR2 SNEGSKA (reference sequence). Trimming cost V 6 bases and J 1 base; bases outside gene matches: 12. The CDR3 is 15 residues long.

This CDR3 is CASSLRREETQYF. The CDR3 nucleotides are TGTGCCAGCAGTTTACGACGGGAAGAGACCCAGTACTTC. This rearrangement joins TRBV27 to TRBJ2-5; D not certain. Trimming left V 2 bases short and J 3 bases short, with 7 bases between. The CDR3 runs 13 residues. CDR1 and CDR2 (germline): MNHEY, SMNVEV (reference sequence).

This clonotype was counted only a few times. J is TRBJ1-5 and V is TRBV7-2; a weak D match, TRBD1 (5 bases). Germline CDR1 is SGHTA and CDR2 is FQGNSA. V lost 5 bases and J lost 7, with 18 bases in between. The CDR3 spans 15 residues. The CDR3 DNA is TGTGCCAGCAGCCAATACCGGGACGCGGGGCAGCCCCAGCATTTT. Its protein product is CASSQYRDAGQPQHF.